Each of the 14 T cell receptor beta chains below was sequenced from the same sample in a study of blood T cells in healthy people across ages. Using a J-beta primer mix together with a sample-barcoded 5' primer, a second PCR was run for about 7 to 12 cycles. A single record per CDR3 protein comes from TCRdb applying MiXCR to the 5' RACE reads. This sample has nearly 1 million distinct CDR3 sequences; roughly half occur once, and the top ten carry about a fifth. Sequenced input: blood. Source of these receptors: a woman aged 55 to 70 in good health.

The V gene is TRBV7-3, the J gene TRBJ1-1; D is ambiguous. V lost 2 bases and J lost 6, with 10 bases in between. The CDR3 loop spans 13 amino acids. Germline V gene lookup returns CDR1 SGHTA and CDR2 FQGTGA. CDR3 sequence reads: CASSLGVNSEAFF. In nucleotides, the CDR3 is TGTGCCAGCAGCTTAGGGGTTAATTCTGAAGCTTTCTTT.

This chain joins TRBV7-9 and TRBJ2-3, with a possible D match to TRBD1 (7 bases). Germline V gene lookup returns CDR1 SEHNR and CDR2 FQNEAQ (reference sequence). V was pared by 5 bases and J by 8 bases, with 11 bases between. This CDR3 region has 12 residues. CDR3 sequence: CASSAQGGTQYF. The CDR3 bases are TGTGCCAGCAGCGCGCAGGGGGGTACGCAGTATTTT.

V gene TRBV20-1 combines with J gene TRBJ1-4; tentative D call: TRBD1 (6 bases). Looked up from germline, CDR1 is DFQATT and CDR2 is SNEGSKA (reference sequence). This CDR3 comprises 13 residues. With 4 bases removed from V and 8 bases from J, the gap between germline ends came to 14 bases. The CDR3 DNA sequence: TGCAGTGCTACGGGGTCAAGGGGGGAAAAACTGTTTTTT. It is translated as CSATGSRGEKLFF.

Points on this clonotype: At one of its ends the junction is not consistent with the germline gene, which may arise from a read error. This chain links TRBV29-1 with TRBJ2-3, with 10 positions matching TRBD2. The CDR3 sequence is 15 residues long. Per the germline V gene, CDR1 is SQVTM and CDR2 is ANQGSEA. The CDR3 region has the DNA TGCATCGTTGATATGCTAGCGGGAGACACAGATACGCAGTATTTT. Its translation is CIVDMLAGDTDTQYF.

The rearrangement links TRBV4-1 to TRBJ2-5; 8 bases map to TRBD1. The end of the DNA fits TRBJ2-7 better, so the J call may be wrong. CDR1 is MGHRA, CDR2 YSYEKL, per germline. The CDR3 has 16 residues. Here the CDR3 DNA reads TGCGCCAGCAGCCAAGATAATGGACAGGGATATTACGAGCAGTACTTC. Translating it yields CASSQDNGQGYYEQYF.

The chain is built from TRBV20-1 and TRBJ2-1; 8 bases are a match to TRBD2. Germline V CDR1 and CDR2: DFQATT, SNEGSKA (reference sequence). CDR3 size: 13 residues. This CDR3 reads CGRRASGFHEQFF. In DNA, the CDR3 is TGCGGGAGACGGGCTAGCGGGTTTCATGAGCAGTTCTTC.

The table lists this clonotype with a few counts. The chain joins TRBV4-3 to TRBJ1-4; D not resolved. CDR1 LGHNA and CDR2 YSLEER come from the germline V gene. V lost 1 base and J 4 bases, leaving 10 bases between the germline ends. The CDR3 spans 15 residues. Here the CDR3 DNA reads TGCGCCAGCAGCCAAGGTGACGGCCGTAATGAAAAACTGTTTTTT. Translating it yields CASSQGDGRNEKLFF.

The J gene is TRBJ2-4, the V gene TRBV20-1, with TRBD2 matching 9 bases. The J call may be in error: the DNA end matches TRBJ2-7 better. The CDR3 runs to 15 residues. CDR1 is DFQATT and CDR2 is SNEGSKA in the germline V gene (reference sequence). DNA of the CDR3: TGCAGTGCTAGAGATACGGCTAGCGGGACCCACGAGCAGTACTTC. This sequence encodes CSARDTASGTHEQYF.

This clonotype was seen only a few times. The chain recombines TRBV7-2 with TRBJ2-7; no firm D call. V lost 4 bases and J 4 bases, leaving 11 bases between the germline ends. Germline-derived CDR1 and CDR2 are SGHTA and FQGNSA. This CDR3 contains 13 residues. The CDR3 reads CASSSRSLYEQYF. CDR3 sequence (DNA): TGTGCCAGCAGCTCCCGATCCCTTTACGAGCAGTACTTC.

The CDR3 reads CASSPRRETVNIQYF. The CDR3 nucleotides are TGTGCCAGCTCACCCAGACGGGAGACAGTCAACATTCAGTACTTC. The chain has TRBV18 and TRBJ2-5, with D possibly TRBD2 on 6 matching bases. The J call may be mistaken, given a closer DNA end match to TRBJ2-4. The CDR3 is 15 amino acids. CDR1 is KGHSH, CDR2 LQKENI, per germline.

This chain joins TRBV6-1 and TRBJ1-6; D is possibly TRBD1 (5 bases). The V end was cut by 6 bases, the J end by 0 bases, with 18 bases between. The CDR3 covers 18 residues. Germline CDR1 reads MNHNS; CDR2 reads SASEGT. CDR3 region: CASSRDSLLSSYNSPLHF. Here the CDR3 DNA reads TGTGCCAGCAGCCGTGACAGTCTATTGAGCTCCTATAATTCACCCCTCCACTTT.

The chain joins TRBV27 to TRBJ2-1; TRBD2 is a possible D gene (6 bases). Trimming removed 6 bases from V and 6 bases from J, with 21 bases in between. The V gene's germline CDR1 is MNHEY and CDR2 SMNVEV (reference sequence). This CDR3 comprises 16 residues. The DNA of the CDR3 is TGTGCCAGCAGCCCTTTTTCTAGCGCCCTATCCAATGAGCAGTTCTTC. It codes for CASSPFSSALSNEQFF.

The chain joins TRBV11-2 to TRBJ2-3; 11 bases match TRBD2. Germline CDR1 is SGHAT and CDR2 is FQNNGV. This CDR3 region has 19 residues. With V trimmed by 1 base and J by 6 bases, 15 bases remained unmatched. CDR3 amino acids: CASSLAPRITSGSTDTQYF. The DNA for the CDR3 is TGTGCCAGCAGCTTAGCCCCGCGTATTACTAGCGGGAGTACTGATACGCAGTATTTT. The full variable domain, completed using reference TRBV11-2 and TRBJ2-3, is EAGVAQSPRYKIIEKRQSVAFWCNPISGHATLYWYQQILGQGPKLLIQFQNNGVVDDSQLPKDRFSAERLKGVDSTLKIQPAKLEDSAVYLCASSLAPRITSGSTDTQYFGPGTRLTVL.

J is TRBJ2-5 and V is TRBV20-1; 7 nucleotides line up with TRBD1. Trimming removed 6 bases from V and 5 bases from J; junction bases left unmatched: 12. Looked up from germline, CDR1 is DFQATT and CDR2 is SNEGSKA (reference sequence). CDR3 length: 14 amino acids. As DNA, the CDR3 is TGCAGTGCCAGGACGACGACAGGGATGGAGACCCAGTACTTC. This translates into CSARTTTGMETQYF.